Shown below are 8 T cell receptor beta chains from a single sample sequenced in a study of cytomegalovirus exposure and HLA in healthy donors. Using immunoSEQ multiplex PCR, the repertoire was profiled, and TCRdb retains in-frame clones only, with some absent. This sample carries around 54,000 clones, approximately 89% of them seen once, and the ten largest clones take approximately 8.4%. The sample taken for sequencing was PBMCs. These receptors originate from a woman aged 18-35 years in good health and CMV-seropositive.

The chain has TRBV6-5 and TRBJ1-5; 7 positions match TRBD1. V was pared by 7 bases and J by 2 bases, with 8 bases of the junction left unmatched. The CDR3 is made up of 15 amino acids. Germline values: CDR1 MNHEY, CDR2 SVGAGI. Here the CDR3 DNA reads TGTGCCAGCAAACGGACAGGACGAGGCAATCAGCCCCAGCATTTT. Translating gives CASKRTGRGNQPQHF.

The rearrangement joins TRBV6-4 to TRBJ2-7; the D gene is possibly TRBD2 (6 bases). The CDR3 extends over 12 amino acids. The V end lost 0 bases, the J end lost 6 bases, and 6 bases lay between the germline ends. Germline CDR1 and CDR2: MRHNA and SNTAGT. The CDR3 loop is CASSDSEGEQYF. The CDR3 nucleotides are TGTGCCAGCAGTGACTCGGAGGGCGAGCAGTACTTC.

In this sample, this clone turned up once. V usage is TRBV6-1 and J usage is TRBJ1-3; 7 nucleotides align to TRBD1. Losses at the gene ends were 1 base for V and 5 bases for J; bases not matched to a gene: 8. The CDR3 consists of 16 residues. In germline, CDR1 is MNHNS, CDR2 SASEGT. The CDR3 coding sequence is TGTGCCAGCAGTGAAGTAGGGACAGCAAGGAGAAACACCATATATTTT. Amino acids: CASSEVGTARRNTIYF.

This clone was seen a handful of times. V is TRBV19 and J is TRBJ1-1; D is uncertain. Trimming took 1 base from V and 4 from J, leaving 10 bases between them. Germline CDR1 and CDR2: LNHDA and SQIVND (reference sequence). This CDR3 spans 14 amino acids. CDR3 nucleotide sequence: TGTGCCAGTAGTATAGGTCAGCGATTCACTGAAGCTTTCTTT. Translated: CASSIGQRFTEAFF.

Points on this clone: A junction boundary mismatches the germline segment, possibly from a read error. V usage is TRBV7-9 and J usage is TRBJ1-4; the D gene is possibly TRBD1 (5 bases). The CDR3 contains 11 residues. In germline, CDR1 is SEHNR, CDR2 FQNEAQ (reference sequence). This CDR3 reads CASSIGRGLIF. The CDR3 DNA reads TGTGCCAGCAGCATCGGACGGGGACTGATTTTT.

V and J are TRBV4-1 and TRBJ2-5; 12 bases are a match to TRBD2. Germline V gene sequence: CDR1 MGHRA, CDR2 YSYEKL. CDR3 length: 18 residues. Trimming at V came to 5 bases and at J to 2 bases, leaving 12 bases not matched to a gene. The CDR3 DNA is TGCGCCAGCAGCGGAAGACTAGCGGGGGCCGCTGAGCAAGAGACCCAGTACTTC. Its protein is CASSGRLAGAAEQETQYF.

V gene TRBV7-2 combines with J gene TRBJ2-1, with TRBD2 identical over 7 bases. CDR1 SGHTA and CDR2 FQGNSA come from the germline V gene. The CDR3 has 15 amino acids. The trim removed 3 bases at V and 9 bases at J, leaving 11 bases unmatched. CDR3: CASSFETSNSAEQFF. Written as DNA, the CDR3 is TGTGCCAGCAGCTTCGAGACTAGCAATTCCGCTGAGCAGTTCTTC.

The CDR3 bases are TGTGCCAGCAGCTCCCAGGGTGGCACTGAAGCTTTCTTT. Amino acid sequence: CASSSQGGTEAFF. The rearrangement links TRBV7-3 to TRBJ1-1; possible D gene TRBD1, 5 bases. Trimming removed 4 bases at V and 4 bases at J, with 10 bases between. The CDR3 spans 13 residues. CDR1 and CDR2 (germline): SGHTA, FQGTGA.